The clone carrying this T cell receptor (beta chain) is categorized as medium-sized (0.01 to 0.1%). The antigen is unknown. Only in-frame clones appear in the TCRdb table, and some are missing; sequencing was by immunoSEQ multiplex PCR. The sample has about 150,000 clones; roughly nine tenths are singletons. Trimming left V 0 bases short and J 2 bases short, with 22 bases between. There are 19 residues in the CDR3. Germline-derived CDR1 and CDR2 are SGHVS and FNYEAQ. These data come from a study of T cell responses to AZD1222 COVID-19 vaccine. Study results and limitations: The span of vaccine-associated CD4 TCRs extended across spike, with dominance at 160-218 and 743-854. The donors showed a predominance of white British ancestry and of females, with possible underestimation of clonal diversity.

The TCR comes from an adult who received the AZD1222 COVID-19 vaccine. This sample comprised peripheral blood, obtained 28 days after the second AZD1222 dose. The chain combines TRBV7-6 with TRBJ1-1; perhaps TRBD1 as D (5 bases). CDR3 residues: CASSLAGQSGGAPNTEAFF. CDR3 nucleotide sequence: TGTGCCAGCAGCTTAGCCGGCCAGTCAGGAGGGGCCCCTAACACTGAAGCTTTCTTT.